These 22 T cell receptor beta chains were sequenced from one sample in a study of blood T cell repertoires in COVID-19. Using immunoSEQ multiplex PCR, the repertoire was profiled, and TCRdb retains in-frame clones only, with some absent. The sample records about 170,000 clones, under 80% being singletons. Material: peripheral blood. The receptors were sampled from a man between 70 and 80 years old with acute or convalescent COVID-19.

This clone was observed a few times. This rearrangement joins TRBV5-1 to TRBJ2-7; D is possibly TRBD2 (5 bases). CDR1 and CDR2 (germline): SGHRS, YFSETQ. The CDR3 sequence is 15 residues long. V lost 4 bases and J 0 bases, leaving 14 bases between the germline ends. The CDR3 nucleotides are TGCGCCAGCAGCCCGCGGACGGGGAGCTCCTACGAGCAGTACTTC. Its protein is CASSPRTGSSYEQYF.

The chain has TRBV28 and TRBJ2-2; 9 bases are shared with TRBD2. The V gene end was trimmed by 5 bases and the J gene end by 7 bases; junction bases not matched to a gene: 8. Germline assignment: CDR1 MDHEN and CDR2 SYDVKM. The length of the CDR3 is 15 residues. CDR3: CASSGAGGPVGELFF. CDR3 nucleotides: TGTGCCAGCAGTGGTGCGGGGGGGCCGGTCGGGGAGCTGTTTTTT.

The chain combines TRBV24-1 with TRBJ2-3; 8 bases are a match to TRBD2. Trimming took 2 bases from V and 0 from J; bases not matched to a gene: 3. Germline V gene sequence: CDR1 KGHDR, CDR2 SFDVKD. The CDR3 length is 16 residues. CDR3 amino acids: CATSDWASGSTDTQYF. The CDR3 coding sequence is TGTGCCACCAGTGATTGGGCTAGCGGGAGCACAGATACGCAGTATTTT.

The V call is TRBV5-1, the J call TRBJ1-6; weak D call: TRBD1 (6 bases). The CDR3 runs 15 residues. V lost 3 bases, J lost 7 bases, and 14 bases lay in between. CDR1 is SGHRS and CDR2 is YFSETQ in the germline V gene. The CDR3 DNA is TGCGCCAGCAGCTCAGGACAGCCCTCCAATTCACCCCTCCACTTT. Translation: CASSSGQPSNSPLHF.

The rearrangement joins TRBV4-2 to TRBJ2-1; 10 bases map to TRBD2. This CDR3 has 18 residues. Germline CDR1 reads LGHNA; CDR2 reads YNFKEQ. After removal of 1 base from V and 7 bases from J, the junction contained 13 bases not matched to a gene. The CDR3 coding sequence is TGTGCCAGCAGCCAAGGACCTTGGGGTAGCGGGAGGAATAATGAGCAGTTCTTC. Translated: CASSQGPWGSGRNNEQFF.

Written as DNA, the CDR3 is TGTGCCAGCAGTACGGGTAACTATGGCTACACCTTC. Translation gives CASSTGNYGYTF. The V and J genes are TRBV2 and TRBJ1-2, with no clear D. Germline values: CDR1 SNHLY, CDR2 FYNNEI. Trimming took off 5 bases at V and 1 base at J, with 5 bases between the two ends. This CDR3 comprises 12 residues.

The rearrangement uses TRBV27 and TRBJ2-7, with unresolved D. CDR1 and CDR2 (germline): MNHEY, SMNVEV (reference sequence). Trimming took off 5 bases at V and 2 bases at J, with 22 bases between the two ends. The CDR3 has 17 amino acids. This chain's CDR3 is CASSLRPSGPRAYEQYF. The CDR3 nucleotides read TGTGCCAGCAGTCTCCGCCCCTCCGGCCCCCGGGCCTACGAGCAGTACTTC.

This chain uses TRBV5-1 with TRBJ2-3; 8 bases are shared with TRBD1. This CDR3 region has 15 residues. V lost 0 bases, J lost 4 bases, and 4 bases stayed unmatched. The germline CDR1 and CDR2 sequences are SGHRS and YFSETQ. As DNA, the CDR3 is TGCGCCAGCAGCTTGGCCCAGGGGGCGTCAGATACGCAGTATTTT. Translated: CASSLAQGASDTQYF.

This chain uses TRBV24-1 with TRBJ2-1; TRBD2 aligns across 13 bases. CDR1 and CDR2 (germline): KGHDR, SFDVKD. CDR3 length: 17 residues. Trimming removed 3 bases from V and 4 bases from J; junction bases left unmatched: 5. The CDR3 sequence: CATSDPGTSGVYNEQFF. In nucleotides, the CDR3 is TGTGCCACCAGTGATCCAGGGACTAGCGGGGTATACAATGAGCAGTTCTTC.

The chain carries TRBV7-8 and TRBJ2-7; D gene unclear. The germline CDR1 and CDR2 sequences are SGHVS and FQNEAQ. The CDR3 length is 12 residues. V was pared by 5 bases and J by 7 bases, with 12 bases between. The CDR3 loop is CASSHRPEEQYF. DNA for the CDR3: TGTGCCAGCAGCCACAGACCTGAGGAGCAGTACTTC.

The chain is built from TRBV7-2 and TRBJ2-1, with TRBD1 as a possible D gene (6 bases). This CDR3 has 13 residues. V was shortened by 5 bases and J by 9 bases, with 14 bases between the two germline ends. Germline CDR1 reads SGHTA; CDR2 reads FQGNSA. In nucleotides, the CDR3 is TGTGCCAGCAGCCCACGGACAGAGGCTGAGCAGTTCTTC. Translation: CASSPRTEAEQFF. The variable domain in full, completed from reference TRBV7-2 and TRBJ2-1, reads GAGVSQSPSNKVTEKGKDVELRCDPISGHTALYWYRQSLGQGLEFLIYFQGNSAPDKSGLPSDRFSAERTGGSVSTLTIQRTQQEDSAVYLCASSPRTEAEQFFGPGTRLTVL.

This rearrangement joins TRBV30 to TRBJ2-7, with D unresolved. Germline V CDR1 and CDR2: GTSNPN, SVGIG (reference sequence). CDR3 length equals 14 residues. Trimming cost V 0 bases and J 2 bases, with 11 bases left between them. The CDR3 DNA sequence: TGTGCCTGGAGTGTGGTTGCATCGGCCTACGAGCAGTACTTC. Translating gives CAWSVVASAYEQYF.

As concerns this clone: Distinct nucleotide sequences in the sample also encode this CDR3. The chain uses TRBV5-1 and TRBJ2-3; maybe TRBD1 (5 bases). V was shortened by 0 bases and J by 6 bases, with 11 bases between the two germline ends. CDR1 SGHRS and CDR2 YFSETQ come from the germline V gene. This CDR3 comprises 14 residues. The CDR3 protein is CASSLGQGSDTQYF. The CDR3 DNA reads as TGCGCCAGCAGCTTGGGGCAGGGAAGCGATACGCAGTATTTT. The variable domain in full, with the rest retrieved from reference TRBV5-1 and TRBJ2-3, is KAGVTQTPRYLIKTRGQQVTLSCSPISGHRSVSWYQQTPGQGLQFLFEYFSETQRNKGNFPGRFSGRQFSNSRSEMNVSTLELGDSALYLCASSLGQGSDTQYFGPGTRLTVL.

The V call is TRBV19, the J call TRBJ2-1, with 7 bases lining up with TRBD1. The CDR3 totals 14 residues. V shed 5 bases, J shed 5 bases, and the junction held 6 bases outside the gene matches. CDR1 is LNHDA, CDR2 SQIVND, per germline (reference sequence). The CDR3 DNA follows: TGTGCCAGTAGTCCCAGGGGGACAGACAATGAGCAGTTCTTC. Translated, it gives CASSPRGTDNEQFF.

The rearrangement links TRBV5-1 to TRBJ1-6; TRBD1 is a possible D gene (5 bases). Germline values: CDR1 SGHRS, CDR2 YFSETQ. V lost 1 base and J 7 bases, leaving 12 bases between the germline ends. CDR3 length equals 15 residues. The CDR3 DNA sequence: TGCGCCAGCAGCTTGCAACAGGAGGGGAATTCACCCCTCCACTTT. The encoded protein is CASSLQQEGNSPLHF.

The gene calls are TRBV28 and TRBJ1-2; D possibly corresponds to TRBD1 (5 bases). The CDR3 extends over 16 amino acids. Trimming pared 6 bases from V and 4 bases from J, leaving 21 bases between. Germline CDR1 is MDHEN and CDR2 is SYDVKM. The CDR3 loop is CASSQNPGTPSYGYTF. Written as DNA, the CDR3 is TGTGCCAGCAGCCAAAACCCCGGGACTCCGAGCTATGGCTACACCTTC.

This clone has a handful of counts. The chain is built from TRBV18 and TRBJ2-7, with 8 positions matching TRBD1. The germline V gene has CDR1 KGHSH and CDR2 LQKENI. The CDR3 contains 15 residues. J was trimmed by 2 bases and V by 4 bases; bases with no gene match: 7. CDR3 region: CASSHADRAPYEQYF. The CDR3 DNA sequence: TGTGCCAGCTCACACGCGGACAGGGCCCCCTACGAGCAGTACTTC.

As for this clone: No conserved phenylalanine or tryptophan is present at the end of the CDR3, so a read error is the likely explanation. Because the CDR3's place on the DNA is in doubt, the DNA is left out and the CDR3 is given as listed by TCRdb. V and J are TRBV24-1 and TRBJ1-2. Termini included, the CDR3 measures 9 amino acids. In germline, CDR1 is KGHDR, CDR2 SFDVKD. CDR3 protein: CATSGVSLR.

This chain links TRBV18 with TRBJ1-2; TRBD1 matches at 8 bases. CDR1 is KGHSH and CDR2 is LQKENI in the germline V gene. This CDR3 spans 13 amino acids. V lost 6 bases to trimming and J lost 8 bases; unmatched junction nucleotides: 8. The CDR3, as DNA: TGTGCCAGCTCGGCAGGGGGCTTGAGAGGCTACACCTTC. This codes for CASSAGGLRGYTF. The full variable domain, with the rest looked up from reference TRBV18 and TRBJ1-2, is NAGVMQNPRHLVRRRGQEARLRCSPMKGHSHVYWYRQLPEEGLKFMVYLQKENIIDESGMPKERFSAEFPKEGPSILRIQQVVRGDSAAYFCASSAGGLRGYTFGSGTRLTVV.

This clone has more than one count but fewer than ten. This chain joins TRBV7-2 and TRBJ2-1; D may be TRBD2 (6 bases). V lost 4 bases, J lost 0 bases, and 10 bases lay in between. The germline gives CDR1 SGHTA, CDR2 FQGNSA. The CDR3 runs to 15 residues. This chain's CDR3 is CASSSVAVSYNEQFF. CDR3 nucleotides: TGTGCCAGCAGCTCCGTAGCGGTCTCCTACAATGAGCAGTTCTTC.

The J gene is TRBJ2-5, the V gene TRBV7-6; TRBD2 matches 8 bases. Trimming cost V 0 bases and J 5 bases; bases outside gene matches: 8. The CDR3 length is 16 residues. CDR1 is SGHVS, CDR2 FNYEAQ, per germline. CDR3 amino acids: CASSLAFAGGVETQYF. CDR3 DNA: TGTGCCAGCAGCTTAGCATTCGCGGGGGGAGTGGAGACCCAGTACTTC.

The CDR3 loop reads CATSRDQRGFGNQPQHF. In DNA form, the CDR3 reads TGTGCCACCAGCAGAGATCAGCGAGGGTTTGGCAATCAGCCCCAGCATTTT. This chain links TRBV15 with TRBJ1-5; no reliable D call. V lost 0 bases and J lost 2, with 14 bases in between. CDR3 length equals 17 residues. From germline, CDR1 is LNHNV and CDR2 YYDKDF (reference sequence).